This T cell receptor (beta chain) was captured by sequencing in a study of shared clonotypes between healthy human individuals. The wider study: The study used three CD4 naive, three CD4 memory, two CD8 naive and one CD8 memory plate per donor.

Findings and limits, study-wide: Against clonotypes common to all four donors, non-shared ones had lower generation probabilities. Enrolling few donors narrowed the genetic and exposure-history diversity that was represented.

The CDR3 covers 14 residues. The germline V gene encodes CDR1 SQVTM and CDR2 ANQGSEA. V dropped 6 bases and J dropped 4; count of bases not matched to a gene: 8. Original processing methods: Because ImmunoSEQ provided only junction sequences with no quality scores, the filtering differed. Assay: immunoSEQ multiplex PCR; the TCRdb copy retains only in-frame clones and omits some. The V and J calls and clone size come from that table; D and trimming were worked out from the DNA. Among about 1.9 million clones listed, about 94% were seen once. Terminally differentiated effector memory CD45RA+ cells were excluded by CCR7 positive selection of CD45RO-negative cells. To note about this clone: Its antigen is not identified.

Input material: naive CD8+ T cells from PBMCs. This receptor was identified in a man between 18 and 35 years old in good health. Some clones in this sample may be carry-over from other donors' samples. The chain uses TRBV29-1 and TRBJ2-3; TRBD1 aligns across 9 bases. CDR3: CSVHGQGIADTQYF. The CDR3 DNA is TGCAGCGTCCATGGACAGGGGATCGCAGATACGCAGTATTTT.